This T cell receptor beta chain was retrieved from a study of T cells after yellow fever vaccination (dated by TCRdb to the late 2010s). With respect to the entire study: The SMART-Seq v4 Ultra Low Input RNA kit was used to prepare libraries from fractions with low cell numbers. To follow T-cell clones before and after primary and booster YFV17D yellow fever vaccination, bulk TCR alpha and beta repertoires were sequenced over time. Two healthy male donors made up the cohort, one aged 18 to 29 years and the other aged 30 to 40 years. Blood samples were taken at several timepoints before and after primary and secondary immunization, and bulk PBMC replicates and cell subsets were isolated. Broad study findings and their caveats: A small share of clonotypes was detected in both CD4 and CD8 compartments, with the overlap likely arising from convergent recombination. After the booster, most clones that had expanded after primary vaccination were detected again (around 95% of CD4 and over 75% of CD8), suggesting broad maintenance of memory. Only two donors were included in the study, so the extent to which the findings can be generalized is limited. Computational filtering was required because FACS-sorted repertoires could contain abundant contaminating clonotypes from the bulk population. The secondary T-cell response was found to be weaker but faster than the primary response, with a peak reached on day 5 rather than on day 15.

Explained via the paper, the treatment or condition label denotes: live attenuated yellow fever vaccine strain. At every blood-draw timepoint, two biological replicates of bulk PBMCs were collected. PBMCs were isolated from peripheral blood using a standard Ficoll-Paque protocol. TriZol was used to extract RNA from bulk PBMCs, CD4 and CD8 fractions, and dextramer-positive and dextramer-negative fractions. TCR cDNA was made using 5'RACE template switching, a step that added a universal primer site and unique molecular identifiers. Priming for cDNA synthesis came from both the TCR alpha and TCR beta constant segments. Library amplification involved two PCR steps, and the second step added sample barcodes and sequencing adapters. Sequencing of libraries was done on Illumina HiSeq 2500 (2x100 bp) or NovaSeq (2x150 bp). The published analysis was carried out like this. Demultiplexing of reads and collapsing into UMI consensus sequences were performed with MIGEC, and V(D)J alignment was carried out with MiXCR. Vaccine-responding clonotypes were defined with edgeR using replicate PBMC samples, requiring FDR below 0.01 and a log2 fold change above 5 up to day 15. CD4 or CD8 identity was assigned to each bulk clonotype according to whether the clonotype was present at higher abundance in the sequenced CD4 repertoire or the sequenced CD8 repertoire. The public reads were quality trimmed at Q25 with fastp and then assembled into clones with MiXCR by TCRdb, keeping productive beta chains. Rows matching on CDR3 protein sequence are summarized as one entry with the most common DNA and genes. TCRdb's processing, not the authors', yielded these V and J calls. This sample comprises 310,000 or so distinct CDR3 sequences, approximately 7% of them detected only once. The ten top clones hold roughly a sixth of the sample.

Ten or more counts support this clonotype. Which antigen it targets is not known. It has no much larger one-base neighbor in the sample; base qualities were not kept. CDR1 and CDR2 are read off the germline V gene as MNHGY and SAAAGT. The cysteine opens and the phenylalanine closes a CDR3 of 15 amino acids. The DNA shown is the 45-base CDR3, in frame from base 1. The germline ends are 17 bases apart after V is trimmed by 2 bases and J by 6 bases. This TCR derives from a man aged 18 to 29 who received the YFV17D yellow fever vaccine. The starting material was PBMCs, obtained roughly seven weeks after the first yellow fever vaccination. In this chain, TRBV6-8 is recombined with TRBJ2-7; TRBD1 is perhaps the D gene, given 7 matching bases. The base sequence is TGTGCCAGCAGTTACATCCGGGGGACAGACGGCGAGCAGTACTTC. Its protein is CASSYIRGTDGEQYF.